This entry lists 25 T cell receptor beta chains sequenced from one sample in a study of blood T cell repertoires in COVID-19. Sequenced by immunoSEQ multiplex PCR; TCRdb stores in-frame clones only, minus some. Of 250,000 to 300,000 clones in the sample, 70% to 90% are singletons; the top ten hold roughly 11%. The sequenced material came from peripheral blood. These receptors were obtained from a woman aged 70-85 years with acute or convalescent COVID-19.

This clone was observed a few times. The chain carries TRBV3-1 (or the pseudogene TRBV3-2) and TRBJ2-5, with D tentatively TRBD1 (5 bases). CDR3 length: 14 amino acids. Trimming took off 2 bases at V and 1 base at J, with 8 bases between the two ends. Looked up from germline, CDR1 is LGHDT and CDR2 is YNNKEL (reference sequence). The CDR3 DNA reads TGTGCCAGCAGCCAAAGGGGATTCCAAGAGACCCAGTACTTC. This encodes CASSQRGFQETQYF.

This clone was seen a handful of times. J is TRBJ2-5 and V is TRBV7-3; the D gene is possibly TRBD2 (5 bases). This CDR3 has 14 residues. The V end lost 2 bases, the J end lost 1 base, and 8 bases lay between the germline ends. CDR1 and CDR2 from the germline V gene are SGHTA and FQGTGA. CDR3: CASSLRGTQETQYF. CDR3 sequence (DNA): TGTGCCAGCAGCTTACGGGGAACCCAAGAGACCCAGTACTTC. Full variable domain (remainder filled in from reference TRBV7-3 and TRBJ2-5): GAGVSQTPSNKVTEKGKYVELRCDPISGHTALYWYRQSLGQGPEFLIYFQGTGAADDSGLPNDRFFAVRPEGSVSTLKIQRTERGDSAVYLCASSLRGTQETQYFGPGTRLLVL.

The chain joins TRBV2 to TRBJ2-1; TRBD1 aligns across 7 bases. The germline V gene encodes CDR1 SNHLY and CDR2 FYNNEI. The CDR3 sequence is 13 residues long. V shed 7 bases, J shed 6 bases, and the junction held 6 bases outside the gene matches. The CDR3 reads CASNRQGVNEQFF. As DNA, the CDR3 is TGTGCCAGCAACCGGCAGGGGGTCAATGAGCAGTTCTTC.

The chain links TRBV19 to TRBJ2-3; no firm D call. This CDR3 comprises 13 residues. V gave up 4 bases and J gave up 5 bases, with 10 bases separating them. Germline-derived CDR1 and CDR2 are LNHDA and SQIVND (reference sequence). CDR3 amino acids: CASSTQAGDTQYF. CDR3 nucleotides: TGTGCCAGTAGTACCCAGGCCGGAGATACGCAGTATTTT.

V is TRBV6-5 and J is TRBJ2-7, with TRBD2 matching over 11 bases. Per germline, CDR1 MNHEY and CDR2 SVGAGI. Losses at the gene ends were 6 bases for V and 3 bases for J; bases not matched to a gene: 7. CDR3 length equals 15 residues. The DNA for the CDR3 is TGTGCCAGCAGATTCTCTAGCGGGGGGATCTACGAGCAGTACTTC. Residues: CASRFSSGGIYEQYF.

The J gene is TRBJ1-1, the V gene TRBV5-1; no reliable D call. V was trimmed by 4 bases and J by 8 bases, leaving 18 bases between them. The CDR3 length is 14 residues. CDR1 and CDR2 from the germline V gene are SGHRS and YFSETQ. In DNA, the CDR3 is TGCGCCAGCAGCCCGTTGACAAAGCCCAAAGAAGCTTTCTTT. Translated: CASSPLTKPKEAFF. Filled out from reference TRBV5-1 and TRBJ1-1, the complete variable domain reads KAGVTQTPRYLIKTRGQQVTLSCSPISGHRSVSWYQQTPGQGLQFLFEYFSETQRNKGNFPGRFSGRQFSNSRSEMNVSTLELGDSALYLCASSPLTKPKEAFFGQGTRLTVV.

The chain is built from TRBV12-3 or TRBV12-4 and TRBJ1-2; perhaps TRBD1 as D (5 bases). CDR3 length: 12 amino acids. Trimming cost V 5 bases and J 3 bases, with 7 bases left between them. The CDR3 here is CASSGADYGYTF. CDR3 coding DNA: TGTGCCAGCAGTGGGGCCGACTATGGCTACACCTTC.

The chain uses TRBV30 and TRBJ1-3; 7 nucleotides line up with TRBD1. CDR1 and CDR2 (germline): GTSNPN, SVGIG (reference sequence). The CDR3 spans 16 residues. After removal of 5 bases from V and 3 bases from J, the junction contained 13 bases not matched to a gene. In DNA form, the CDR3 reads TGTGCCTGGGACCCGCTCAGGGGGATGTTTGGAAACACCATATATTTT. Residues: CAWDPLRGMFGNTIYF.

This chain connects TRBV2 to TRBJ2-3; 8 nucleotides match TRBD2. The CDR3 is made up of 14 amino acids. The junction had 7 bases not matched to a gene; V was cut back by 6 bases and J by 5 bases. CDR1 is SNHLY and CDR2 is FYNNEI in the germline V gene. This CDR3 is CASRVAGGQDTQYF. The CDR3 bases are TGTGCCAGCAGGGTCGCGGGGGGACAAGATACGCAGTATTTT.

This clone was picked up one time. This same CDR3 is encoded by further DNA sequences in the sample. The chain employs TRBV11-3 and TRBJ1-6; D gene ambiguous. Germline lookup yields CDR1 SGHNT and CDR2 YENEEA. Trimming stripped 0 bases from V and 10 bases from J, with 7 bases between. The CDR3 length is 13 residues. CDR3: CASSLDQVSPLHF. CDR3 in DNA: TGTGCCAGCAGCTTAGACCAGGTGTCACCCCTCCACTTT.

The gene calls are TRBV7-2 and TRBJ1-1; 8 bases line up with TRBD1. From germline, CDR1 is SGHTA and CDR2 FQGNSA. Losses at the gene ends were 3 bases for V and 0 bases for J; bases not matched to a gene: 6. The CDR3 is 16 amino acids. The CDR3 here is CASSFGQGGMNTEAFF. CDR3 DNA sequence: TGTGCCAGCAGCTTCGGACAGGGTGGCATGAACACTGAAGCTTTCTTT. The whole variable domain, remainder taken from reference TRBV7-2 and TRBJ1-1, is GAGVSQSPSNKVTEKGKDVELRCDPISGHTALYWYRQSLGQGLEFLIYFQGNSAPDKSGLPSDRFSAERTGGSVSTLTIQRTQQEDSAVYLCASSFGQGGMNTEAFFGQGTRLTVV.

This clone was seen a single time. Other nucleotide sequences in the sample specify the same CDR3. The V gene is TRBV19, the J gene TRBJ1-1, with TRBD1 identical over 8 bases. The length of the CDR3 is 14 residues. Germline trimming cut 6 bases from V and 5 bases from J; bases unmatched to any gene: 8. Germline V gives CDR1 LNHDA, CDR2 SQIVND (reference sequence). This CDR3 is CASSQTGEGTEAFF. In DNA, the CDR3 is TGTGCCAGTAGCCAGACAGGGGAGGGAACTGAAGCTTTCTTT.

The rearrangement joins TRBV19 to TRBJ1-2, with 7 bases identical to TRBD1. Germline loops: CDR1 LNHDA, CDR2 SQIVND (reference sequence). Germline trimming cut 5 bases from V and 4 bases from J; bases unmatched to any gene: 7. The CDR3 extends over 14 amino acids. CDR3 protein: CASSVDRWAYGYTF. The CDR3 DNA reads as TGTGCCAGTAGTGTGGACAGGTGGGCCTATGGCTACACCTTC.

The gene calls are TRBV5-4 and TRBJ1-5, with TRBD1 identical over 9 bases. Trimming at V came to 4 bases and at J to 6 bases, leaving 5 bases not matched to a gene. The germline CDR1 and CDR2 sequences are SGHNT and YYREEE (reference sequence). The CDR3 covers 14 residues. CDR3 nucleotide sequence: TGTGCCAGCAGCGTACAGGGGGCAGGTCAGCCCCAGCATTTT. It yields the protein CASSVQGAGQPQHF.

This sequence joins TRBV6-6 and TRBJ1-2, with TRBD1 matching over 7 bases. The CDR3 spans 14 residues. The germline gives CDR1 MNHNY, CDR2 SVGAGI (reference sequence). The V and J ends lost 2 bases and 2 bases, in that order; junction bases with no gene match: 2. DNA for the CDR3: TGTGCCAGCAGTTACGAGGGGGCGAACTATGGCTACACCTTC. As protein: CASSYEGANYGYTF.

The chain carries TRBV5-1 and TRBJ2-3, with 7 positions matching TRBD1. Trimming at V came to 3 bases and at J to 2 bases, leaving 6 bases not matched to a gene. The CDR3 extends over 15 amino acids. Germline values: CDR1 SGHRS, CDR2 YFSETQ. The CDR3 is CASSSGQIITDTQYF. CDR3 sequence (DNA): TGCGCCAGCAGCTCGGGACAGATCATCACAGATACGCAGTATTTT.

The rearrangement joins TRBV30 to TRBJ2-3; 12 nucleotides agree with TRBD1. From germline, CDR1 is GTSNPN and CDR2 SVGIG (reference sequence). Trimming at V came to 5 bases and at J to 5 bases, leaving 5 bases not matched to a gene. The CDR3 consists of 14 residues. The DNA of the CDR3 is TGTGCCTGGGGGGGACAGGGGGCGTTAGATACGCAGTATTTT. Its protein product is CAWGGQGALDTQYF. Full variable domain (rest looked up from reference TRBV30 and TRBJ2-3): SQTIHQWPATLVQPVGSPLSLECTVEGTSNPNLYWYRQAAGRGLQLLFYSVGIGQISSEVPQNLSASRPQDRQFILSSKKLLLSDSGFYLCAWGGQGALDTQYFGPGTRLTVL.

This clone turned up a few times. The chain recombines TRBV4-2 with TRBJ1-4; 11 positions match TRBD1. J lost 4 bases, V lost 4 bases, and 2 bases had no gene match. CDR3 length: 15 residues. Germline assignment: CDR1 LGHNA and CDR2 YNFKEQ. CDR3 sequence reads: CASSRTGGNNEKLFF. The CDR3 DNA follows: TGTGCCAGCAGCCGGACAGGGGGCAATAATGAAAAACTGTTTTTT.

V gene TRBV19 combines with J gene TRBJ1-1, with TRBD1 matching over 8 bases. The CDR3 is 14 amino acids. Trimming cost V 4 bases and J 5 bases; bases outside gene matches: 6. Per the germline V gene, CDR1 is LNHDA and CDR2 is SQIVND (reference sequence). CDR3 in amino acids: CASSTRQGRTEAFF. The CDR3 bases are TGTGCCAGTAGTACCCGACAGGGGAGGACTGAAGCTTTCTTT.

This clone was seen once. The DNA for the CDR3 is TGCGCCAGCAGCACCCCCGCGGATGAGCAGTTCTTC. This codes for CASSTPADEQFF. V gene TRBV5-1 combines with J gene TRBJ2-1, with no clear D. The CDR3 totals 12 residues. Trimming removed 4 bases from V and 8 bases from J, with 10 bases in between. Germline V gives CDR1 SGHRS, CDR2 YFSETQ. Combining the CDR3 with reference TRBV5-1 and TRBJ2-1 gives the whole variable domain KAGVTQTPRYLIKTRGQQVTLSCSPISGHRSVSWYQQTPGQGLQFLFEYFSETQRNKGNFPGRFSGRQFSNSRSEMNVSTLELGDSALYLCASSTPADEQFFGPGTRLTVL.

The genes are TRBV7-9 and TRBJ2-5; D may be TRBD2 (5 bases). The germline V and J ends were trimmed by 7 bases and 3 bases, with 12 bases remaining between them. Germline values: CDR1 SEHNR, CDR2 FQNEAQ (reference sequence). The CDR3 totals 13 residues. The chain's CDR3 is CASTPGNEETQYF. CDR3 coding DNA: TGTGCCAGCACCCCGGGGAACGAAGAGACCCAGTACTTC. Supplemented by reference TRBV7-9 and TRBJ2-5, the full variable domain reads DTGVSQNPRHKITKRGQNVTFRCDPISEHNRLYWYRQTLGQGPEFLTYFQNEAQLEKSRLLSDRFSAERPKGSFSTLEIQRTEQGDSAMYLCASTPGNEETQYFGPGTRLLVL.

The chain uses TRBV6-5 and TRBJ2-7; 8 bases agree with TRBD1. Trimming removed 5 bases from V and 2 bases from J; junction bases left unmatched: 8. The CDR3 runs to 15 residues. In germline, CDR1 is MNHEY, CDR2 SVGAGI. CDR3: CASSPSGTGTYEQYF. The CDR3 coding sequence is TGTGCCAGCAGTCCTTCCGGGACAGGCACCTACGAGCAGTACTTC.

The gene calls are TRBV24-1 and TRBJ2-3; TRBD2 matches at 9 bases. The CDR3 is 14 residues long. The V segment lost 10 bases and the J segment 2 bases; nucleotides outside the gene matches: 6. The germline V gene encodes CDR1 KGHDR and CDR2 SFDVKD. This chain's CDR3 is CATQLAGDTDTQYF. The CDR3 nucleotides read TGTGCCACACAACTAGCGGGTGACACAGATACGCAGTATTTT.

This clone was found a few times. The V call is TRBV7-8, the J call TRBJ2-3; the match to TRBD2 covers 8 bases. The CDR3 spans 15 residues. J was trimmed by 4 bases and V by 5 bases; bases with no gene match: 8. The germline CDR1 and CDR2 sequences are SGHVS and FQNEAQ. The CDR3 bases are TGTGCCAGCAGCGTGGCGGGGGGCCGTTCAGATACGCAGTATTTT. Its translation is CASSVAGGRSDTQYF.

This chain uses TRBV19 with TRBJ1-2; 10 bases map to TRBD1. V was pared by 3 bases and J by 2 bases, with 3 bases of the junction left unmatched. This CDR3 contains 15 residues. CDR1 and CDR2 from the germline V gene are LNHDA and SQIVND (reference sequence). CDR3 bases: TGTGCCAGTAGTATCAAGGGACAGGGGAACTATGGCTACACCTTC. Translation gives CASSIKGQGNYGYTF.